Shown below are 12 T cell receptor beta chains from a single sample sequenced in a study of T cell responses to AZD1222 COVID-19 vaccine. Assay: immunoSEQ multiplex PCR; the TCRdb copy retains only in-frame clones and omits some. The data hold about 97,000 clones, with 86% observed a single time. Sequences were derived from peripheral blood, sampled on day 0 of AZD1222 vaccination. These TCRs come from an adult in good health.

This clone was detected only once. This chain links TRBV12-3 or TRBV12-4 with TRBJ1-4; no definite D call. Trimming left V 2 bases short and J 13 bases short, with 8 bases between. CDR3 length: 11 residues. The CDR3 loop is CASSLRDRLFF. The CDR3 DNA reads TGTGCCAGCAGTTTACGGGATCGACTGTTTTTT.

CDR3 bases: TGCGCCAGCAGGAAGACAAGGTTGCGAGCCTACGAGCAGTACTTC. The encoded protein is CASRKTRLRAYEQYF. The chain recombines TRBV23-1 with TRBJ2-7; D is undetermined. TRBV23-1 is assigned to the ORF class and has an uncertain function. Trimming took 6 bases from V and 2 from J, leaving 17 bases between them. CDR3 length equals 15 residues.

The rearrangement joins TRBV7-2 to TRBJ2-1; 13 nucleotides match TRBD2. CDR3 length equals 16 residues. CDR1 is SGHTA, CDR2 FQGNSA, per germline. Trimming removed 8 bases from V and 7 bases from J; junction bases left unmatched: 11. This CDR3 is CASRSSLAGGPNEQFF. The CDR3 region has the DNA TGTGCCAGCCGCTCGTCACTAGCGGGAGGGCCGAATGAGCAGTTCTTC.

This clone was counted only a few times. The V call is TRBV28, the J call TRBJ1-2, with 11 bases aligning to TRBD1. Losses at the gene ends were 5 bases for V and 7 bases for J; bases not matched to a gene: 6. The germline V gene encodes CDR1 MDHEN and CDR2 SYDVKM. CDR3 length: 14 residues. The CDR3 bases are TGTGCCAGCAGTCTAGGGACAGGGGGTCGTGGCTACACCTTC. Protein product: CASSLGTGGRGYTF.

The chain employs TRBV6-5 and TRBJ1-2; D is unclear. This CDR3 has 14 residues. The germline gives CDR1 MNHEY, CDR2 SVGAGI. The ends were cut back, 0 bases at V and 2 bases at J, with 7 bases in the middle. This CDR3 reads CASSYSRQNYGYTF. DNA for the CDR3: TGTGCCAGCAGTTACTCGAGACAAAACTATGGCTACACCTTC.

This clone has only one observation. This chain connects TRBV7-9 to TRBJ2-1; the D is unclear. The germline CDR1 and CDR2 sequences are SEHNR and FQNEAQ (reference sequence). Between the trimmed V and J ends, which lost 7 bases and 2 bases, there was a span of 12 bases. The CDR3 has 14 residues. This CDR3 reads CASISEKTYNEQFF. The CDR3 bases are TGTGCCAGCATATCGGAGAAGACCTACAATGAGCAGTTCTTC.

DNA of the CDR3: TGTGCCAGCAGCCGACGACTGGACAGGGGGCGGTACGAGCAGTACTTC. Translated: CASSRRLDRGRYEQYF. The V and J genes are TRBV7-9 and TRBJ2-7; 11 bases are shared with TRBD1. There are 16 residues in the CDR3. V was pared by 5 bases and J by 4 bases, with 10 bases of the junction left unmatched. Per the germline V gene, CDR1 is SEHNR and CDR2 is FQNEAQ (reference sequence).

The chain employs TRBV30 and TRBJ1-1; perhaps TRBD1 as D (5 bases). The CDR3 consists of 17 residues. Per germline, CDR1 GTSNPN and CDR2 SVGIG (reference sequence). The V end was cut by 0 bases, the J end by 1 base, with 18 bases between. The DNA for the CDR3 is TGTGCCTGGAGTGTACTGGGGGGTAGCCGCCCGAACACTGAAGCTTTCTTT. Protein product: CAWSVLGGSRPNTEAFF. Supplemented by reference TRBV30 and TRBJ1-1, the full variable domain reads SQTIHQWPATLVQPVGSPLSLECTVEGTSNPNLYWYRQAAGRGLQLLFYSVGIGQISSEVPQNLSASRPQDRQFILSSKKLLLSDSGFYLCAWSVLGGSRPNTEAFFGQGTRLTVV.

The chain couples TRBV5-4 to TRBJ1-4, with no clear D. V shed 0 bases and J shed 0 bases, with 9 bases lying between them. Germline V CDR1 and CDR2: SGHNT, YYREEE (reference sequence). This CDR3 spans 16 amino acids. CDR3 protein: CASSLDNQATNEKLFF. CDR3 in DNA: TGTGCCAGCAGCTTGGACAACCAAGCAACTAATGAAAAACTGTTTTTT.

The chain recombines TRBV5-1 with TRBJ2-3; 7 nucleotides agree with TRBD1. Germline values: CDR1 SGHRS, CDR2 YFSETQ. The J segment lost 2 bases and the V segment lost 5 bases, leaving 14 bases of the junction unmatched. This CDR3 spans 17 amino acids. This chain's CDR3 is CASRALRGQGHTDTQYF. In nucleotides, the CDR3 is TGCGCCAGCAGAGCCCTAAGGGGGCAGGGCCACACAGATACGCAGTATTTT.

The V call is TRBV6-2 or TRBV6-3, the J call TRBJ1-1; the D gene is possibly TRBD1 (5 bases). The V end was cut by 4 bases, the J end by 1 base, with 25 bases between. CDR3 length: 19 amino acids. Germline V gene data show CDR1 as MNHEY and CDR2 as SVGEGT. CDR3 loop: CASSSPPGRGGSTNTEAFF. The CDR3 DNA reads TGTGCCAGCAGTTCCCCGCCGGGACGTGGGGGTTCGACGAACACTGAAGCTTTCTTT.

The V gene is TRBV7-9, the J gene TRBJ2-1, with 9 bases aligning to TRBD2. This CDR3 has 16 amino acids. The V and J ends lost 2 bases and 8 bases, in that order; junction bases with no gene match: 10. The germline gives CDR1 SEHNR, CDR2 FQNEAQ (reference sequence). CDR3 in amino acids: CASSLPSSGKRYEQFF. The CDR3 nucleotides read TGTGCCAGCAGCTTACCTTCTAGCGGGAAACGATATGAGCAGTTCTTC.